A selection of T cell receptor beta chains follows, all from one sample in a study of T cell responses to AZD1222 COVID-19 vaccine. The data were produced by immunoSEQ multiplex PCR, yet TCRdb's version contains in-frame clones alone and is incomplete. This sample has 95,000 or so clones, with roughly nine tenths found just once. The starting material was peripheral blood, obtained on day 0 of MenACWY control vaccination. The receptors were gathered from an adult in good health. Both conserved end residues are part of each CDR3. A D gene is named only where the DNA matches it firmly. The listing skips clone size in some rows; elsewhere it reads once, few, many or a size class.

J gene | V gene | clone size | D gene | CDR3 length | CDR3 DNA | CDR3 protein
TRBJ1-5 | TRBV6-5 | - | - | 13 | TGTGCCAGCAGCAGGGCGACCAATCAGCCCCAGCATTTT | CASSRATNQPQHF
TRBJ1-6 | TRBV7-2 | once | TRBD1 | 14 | TGTGCCAGCAGCAACCGGGACAGTAATTCACCCCTCCACTTT | CASSNRDSNSPLHF
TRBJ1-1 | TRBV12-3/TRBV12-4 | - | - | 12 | TGTGCCAGCAGTCAGGGAAACACTGAAGCTTTCTTT | CASSQGNTEAFF
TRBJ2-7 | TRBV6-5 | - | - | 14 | TGTGCCATCACGCGACAGAGGCGGGCCTACGAGCAGTACTTC | CAITRQRRAYEQYF
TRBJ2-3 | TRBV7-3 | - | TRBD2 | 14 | TGTGCCAGCAGCTTGAGCGGGGGTTCAGATACGCAGTATTTT | CASSLSGGSDTQYF
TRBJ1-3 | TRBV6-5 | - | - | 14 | TGTGCCAGCAGTTACTCGAGACACGGAAACACCATATATTTT | CASSYSRHGNTIYF
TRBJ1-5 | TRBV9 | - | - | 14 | TGTGCCAGCAGCGTAGCCCGCGGAGGAGGGCCCCAGCATTTT | CASSVARGGGPQHF
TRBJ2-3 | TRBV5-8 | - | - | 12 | TGTGCCAGCAGCTCCACCACAGATACGCAGTATTTT | CASSSTTDTQYF
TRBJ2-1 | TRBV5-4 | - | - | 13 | TGTGCCAGCAGCAATGCTCAGGGCAATGAGCAGTTCTTC | CASSNAQGNEQFF
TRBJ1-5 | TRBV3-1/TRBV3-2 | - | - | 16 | TGTGCCAGCAGCCAATCGGGGGATTCAAGCAATCAGCCCCAGCATTTT | CASSQSGDSSNQPQHF
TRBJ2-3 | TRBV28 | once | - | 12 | TGTGCCTCGTCGCTAACCGGGCGTACGCAGTATTTT | CASSLTGRTQYF
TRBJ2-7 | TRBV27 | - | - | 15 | TGTGCCAGCAGTGGGGGGGCAGGGAGCTCCTACGAGCAGTACTTC | CASSGGAGSSYEQYF
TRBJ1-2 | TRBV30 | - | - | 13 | TGTGCCTGGAGACCGACCGGGACATATGGCTACACCTTC | CAWRPTGTYGYTF
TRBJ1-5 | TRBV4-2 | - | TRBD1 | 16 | TGTGCCAGCAGCCCAAATCAAGGACAGGCAAATCAGCCCCAGCATTTT | CASSPNQGQANQPQHF
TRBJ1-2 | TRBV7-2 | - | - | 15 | TGTGCCAGCACCTCAATGGGGGCGGCCGGCTATGGCTACACCTTC | CASTSMGAAGYGYTF
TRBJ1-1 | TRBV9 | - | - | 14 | TGTGCCAGCAGCGTGCTAGGGGAGACCACTGAAGCTTTCTTT | CASSVLGETTEAFF
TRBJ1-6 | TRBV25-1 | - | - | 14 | TGTGCCAGTTCTTCGGCGGGGGACAATTCACCCCTCCACTTT | CASSSAGDNSPLHF
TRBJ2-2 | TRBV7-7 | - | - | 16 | TGTGCTAGCAGCTTAGAAAGGGGGGCCGGCACCGGGGAGCTGTTTTTT | CASSLERGAGTGELFF
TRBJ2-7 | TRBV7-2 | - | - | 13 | TGTGCCAGCAGCAAAACCCCGGGGTACGAGCAGTACTTC | CASSKTPGYEQYF
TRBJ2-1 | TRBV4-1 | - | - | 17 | TGCGCCAGCAGCCGAAGCCCCGCGCATTTAACCTACAATGAGCAGTTCTTC | CASSRSPAHLTYNEQFF
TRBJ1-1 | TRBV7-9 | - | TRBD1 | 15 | TGTGCCAGCAGCTCCCTAGGGGGCGGGGACACTGAAGCTTTCTTT | CASSSLGGGDTEAFF
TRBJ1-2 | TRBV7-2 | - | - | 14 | TGTGCCAGCAGCTTAGACTTAGGTAGCTATGGCTACACCTTC | CASSLDLGSYGYTF
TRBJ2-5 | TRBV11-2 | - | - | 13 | TGTGCCAGCAGCAAGGGACTTCAAGAGACCCAGTACTTC | CASSKGLQETQYF
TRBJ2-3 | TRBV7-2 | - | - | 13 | TGTGCCAGCAGCTTCCGAGAACTAGGGGCGCAGTATTTT | CASSFRELGAQYF
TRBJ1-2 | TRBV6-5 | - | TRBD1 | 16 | TGTGCCAGCAGTTACTCCCAGGGGGCGCTTCTGTCTGGCTACACCTTC | CASSYSQGALLSGYTF
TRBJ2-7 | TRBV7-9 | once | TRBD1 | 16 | TGTGCCAGCAGCTTAGCTGGACAGGGTTTTTCCTACGAGCAGTACTTC | CASSLAGQGFSYEQYF
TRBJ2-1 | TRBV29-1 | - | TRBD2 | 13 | TGCAGCGTTGGTAGCGGGGATTACAATGAGCAGTTCTTC | CSVGSGDYNEQFF
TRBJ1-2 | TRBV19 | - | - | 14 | TGTGCCAGTAATCAACAGGGCGTGAACTATGGCTACACCTTC | CASNQQGVNYGYTF